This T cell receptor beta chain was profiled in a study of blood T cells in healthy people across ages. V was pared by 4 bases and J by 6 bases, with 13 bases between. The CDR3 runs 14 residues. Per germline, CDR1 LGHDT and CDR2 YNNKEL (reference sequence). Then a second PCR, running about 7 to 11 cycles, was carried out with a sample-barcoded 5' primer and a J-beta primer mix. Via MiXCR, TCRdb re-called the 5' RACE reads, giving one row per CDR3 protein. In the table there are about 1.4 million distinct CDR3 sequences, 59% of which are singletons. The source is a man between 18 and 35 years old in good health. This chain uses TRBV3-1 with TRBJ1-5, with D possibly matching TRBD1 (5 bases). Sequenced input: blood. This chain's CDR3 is CASSRDLTSQPQHF. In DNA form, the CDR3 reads TGTGCCAGCAGCCGGGACTTGACTAGTCAGCCCCAGCATTTT.